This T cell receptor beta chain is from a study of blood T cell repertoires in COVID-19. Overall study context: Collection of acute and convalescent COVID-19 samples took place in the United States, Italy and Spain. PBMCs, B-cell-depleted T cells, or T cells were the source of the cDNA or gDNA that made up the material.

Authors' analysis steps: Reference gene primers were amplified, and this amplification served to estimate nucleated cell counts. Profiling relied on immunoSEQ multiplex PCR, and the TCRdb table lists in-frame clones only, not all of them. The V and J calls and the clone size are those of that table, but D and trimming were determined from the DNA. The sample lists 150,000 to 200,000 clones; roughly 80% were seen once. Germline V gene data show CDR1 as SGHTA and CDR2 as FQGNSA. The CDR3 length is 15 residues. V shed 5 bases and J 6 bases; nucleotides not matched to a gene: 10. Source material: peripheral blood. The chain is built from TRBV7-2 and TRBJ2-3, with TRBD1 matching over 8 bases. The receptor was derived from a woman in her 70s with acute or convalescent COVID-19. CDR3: CASSPEDRAWDTQYF. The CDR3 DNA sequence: TGTGCCAGCAGCCCGGAGGACAGGGCATGGGATACGCAGTATTTT.